These T cell receptor beta chains were read from a single sample in a study of identical twins. From the 5' RACE reads, TCRdb called clonotypes with MiXCR, one entry per CDR3 protein. This table has 1.5 million to 2 million distinct CDR3 sequences, 32% appearing once. The specimen sequenced was cord blood. The receptors derive from a newborn girl in good health. The CDR3 runs from the conserved cysteine through the conserved F or W. Fields, in order: J gene, clone size, V gene, D gene, CDR3 protein, CDR3 DNA. D genes are given only for firm matches. Size tells how often a clone was seen (once, few, many) or the class of an expanded clone, and some rows leave it out.

J: TRBJ2-5
size: -
V: TRBV3-1
D: TRBD2
CDR3: CASSQVPSGQETQYF
DNA: TGTGCCAGCAGCCAAGTCCCTAGCGGCCAAGAGACCCAGTACTTC

J: TRBJ2-1
size: few
V: TRBV20-1
D: TRBD2
CDR3: CSAREAGVREQFF
DNA: TGCAGTGCTAGAGAAGCGGGAGTGCGTGAGCAGTTCTTC

J: TRBJ2-1
size: -
V: TRBV15
D: -
CDR3: CATSRDLAEQFF
DNA: TGTGCCACCAGCAGAGATCTAGCTGAGCAGTTCTTC

J: TRBJ2-1
size: -
V: TRBV20-1
D: TRBD2
CDR3: CSANPTSASSHNEQFF
DNA: TGCAGTGCTAACCCGACTAGCGCGAGCTCCCACAATGAGCAGTTCTTC

J: TRBJ2-5
size: -
V: TRBV2
D: -
CDR3: CASHERETQYF
DNA: TGTGCCAGCCACGAGAGGGAGACCCAGTACTTC

J: TRBJ2-2
size: -
V: TRBV3-1
D: TRBD2
CDR3: CASSQVGRAGELFF
DNA: TGTGCCAGCAGCCAAGTTGGGAGGGCCGGGGAGCTGTTTTTT

J: TRBJ1-5
size: few
V: TRBV20-1
D: -
CDR3: CSARAPGDSNQPQHF
DNA: TGCAGTGCTAGAGCCCCAGGGGATAGCAATCAGCCCCAGCATTTT

J: TRBJ2-3
size: few
V: TRBV9
D: -
CDR3: CASSVGRGRVTDTQYF
DNA: TGTGCCAGCAGCGTAGGGCGGGGAAGGGTCACAGATACGCAGTATTTT

J: TRBJ1-6
size: -
V: TRBV18
D: -
CDR3: CASSWTDNSPLHF
DNA: TGTGCCAGCTCATGGACAGATAATTCACCCCTCCACTTT

J: TRBJ2-7
size: -
V: TRBV2
D: TRBD2
CDR3: CASRGRGASYEQYF
DNA: TGTGCCAGCAGGGGGCGGGGGGCCTCCTACGAGCAGTACTTC

J: TRBJ2-1
size: many
V: TRBV20-1
D: TRBD2
CDR3: CSATSGRAYNEQFF
DNA: TGCAGTGCTACCAGCGGGAGGGCCTACAATGAGCAGTTCTTC

J: TRBJ1-2
size: -
V: TRBV27
D: -
CDR3: CASGSVGYGYTF
DNA: TGTGCCAGCGGGAGTGTGGGCTATGGCTACACCTTC

J: TRBJ1-2
size: -
V: TRBV6-5
D: -
CDR3: CASSYSSTVYGYTF
DNA: TGTGCCAGCAGTTACTCGTCGACAGTGTATGGCTACACCTTC

J: TRBJ2-1
size: -
V: TRBV18
D: TRBD2
CDR3: CASSPTSGSTNEQFF
DNA: TGTGCCAGCTCACCGACTAGCGGGAGTACAAATGAGCAGTTCTTC

J: TRBJ2-7
size: -
V: TRBV24-1
D: TRBD1
CDR3: CATSDPGQGDEQYF
DNA: TGTGCCACCAGTGACCCGGGACAGGGCGACGAGCAGTACTTC

J: TRBJ2-5
size: -
V: TRBV4-1
D: TRBD2
CDR3: CASSQSLAGGFNNEQYF
DNA: TGCGCCAGCAGCCAGTCGTTAGCGGGAGGTTTTAACAATGAGCAGTACTTC

J: TRBJ2-7
size: -
V: TRBV16
D: -
CDR3: CASSQSDRPSYEQYF
DNA: TGTGCCAGCAGCCAATCGGACCGTCCTTCCTACGAGCAGTACTTC

J: TRBJ1-1
size: -
V: TRBV20-1
D: -
CDR3: CSARDWIGLGTEAFF
DNA: TGCAGTGCTAGAGACTGGATCGGGCTAGGCACTGAAGCTTTCTTT

J: TRBJ2-7
size: -
V: TRBV4-2
D: -
CDR3: CASSRVMRDWSSYNEQYF
DNA: TGTGCCAGCAGCCGAGTTATGCGGGACTGGAGCTCCTACAATGAGCAGTACTTC

J: TRBJ2-3
size: few
V: TRBV4-1
D: -
CDR3: CASSQDLIGGPRPDTQYF
DNA: TGCGCCAGCAGCCAAGATCTTATCGGAGGGCCTCGGCCAGATACGCAGTATTTT

J: TRBJ1-5
size: few
V: TRBV4-2
D: -
CDR3: CASSPRAGRRYSNQPQHF
DNA: TGTGCCAGCAGCCCCCGGGCGGGAAGGAGGTATAGCAATCAGCCCCAGCATTTT

J: TRBJ2-2
size: -
V: TRBV25-1
D: -
CDR3: CASSDLRGNTGELFF
DNA: TGTGCCAGCAGTGATCTTCGCGGTAACACCGGGGAGCTGTTTTTT

J: TRBJ2-7
size: few
V: TRBV20-1
D: -
CDR3: CSASHSSSRSYEQYF
DNA: TGCAGTGCTAGCCACAGCTCTAGCCGGTCCTACGAGCAGTACTTC

J: TRBJ2-7
size: few
V: TRBV27
D: -
CDR3: CASSLGVIAAYEQYF
DNA: TGTGCCAGCAGTTTAGGGGTCATCGCTGCCTACGAGCAGTACTTC